This T cell receptor beta chain appears in the sequencing data of a study of control samples from healthy donors and cancer patients (dated by TCRdb to about 2020). The germline V gene (reference sequence) sets CDR1 to LGHDT and CDR2 to YNNKEL. V is cut by 4 bases and J by 7 bases, and the space between the germline ends is 20 bases. The CDR3 sequence holds 16 residues, the cysteine and phenylalanine included. The entry retains the CDR3 DNA only, 48 bases that are in frame from base 1. As regards this clone: The target of this receptor is not known. Base-call qualities are not available, and no considerably larger clone is one nucleotide away.

Receptor amplification or capture employed the immunoSEQ multiplex PCR assay. TCRdb re-hosts the immuneACCESS table, in-frame sequences only. Its copies lack some clones; in the studies checked, an unresolved V gene accounts for under half of them, and the cause for the rest is not known. The sample table shows about 84,000 clones, and around 83% are seen once. The biggest ten clones account for around a tenth of the sample. This receptor was identified in a man in his 60s with head and neck cancer. The sequenced sample was PBMCs. This chain is built from TRBV3-1 (or the pseudogene TRBV3-2) and TRBJ2-1; the D region possibly corresponds to TRBD1 (7 bases align). CDR3 sequence: CASSPGGYTVFNEQFF. The sequenced DNA: TGTGCCAGCAGCCCAGGGGGGTACACAGTTTTTAATGAGCAGTTCTTC.